These 24 T cell receptor beta chains came from one sample sequenced in a study of blood T cell repertoires in COVID-19. Measured with immunoSEQ multiplex PCR; TCRdb has only the in-frame clones, and not every one. The table lists 180,000 or so clones, about nine tenths of them singletons. The sample consisted of peripheral blood. The receptor source for this set is a woman in her forties or fifties with acute or convalescent COVID-19.

The rearrangement uses TRBV7-6 and TRBJ1-3; D is uncertain. Germline V gene sequence: CDR1 SGHVS, CDR2 FNYEAQ. Trimming removed 0 bases at V and 3 bases at J, with 6 bases between. CDR3 length: 14 amino acids. The CDR3 spells CASSLAYNGNTIYF. The CDR3 DNA sequence: TGTGCCAGCAGCTTAGCGTATAATGGAAACACCATATATTTT.

This chain links TRBV5-6 with TRBJ1-1; the D is unclear. The CDR3 extends over 15 amino acids. The V end was cut by 0 bases, the J end by 1 base, with 10 bases between. Germline CDR1 is SGHDT and CDR2 is YYEEEE. The DNA of the CDR3 is TGTGCCAGCAGCTTGGGGGCCCCAGGGAACACTGAAGCTTTCTTT. Encoded protein: CASSLGAPGNTEAFF. The whole variable domain, filled in from reference TRBV5-6 and TRBJ1-1, reads DAGVTQSPTHLIKTRGQQVTLRCSPKSGHDTVSWYQQALGQGPQFIFQYYEEEERQRGNFPDRFSGHQFPNYSSELNVNALLLGDSALYLCASSLGAPGNTEAFFGQGTRLTVV.

The chain recombines TRBV5-5 with TRBJ2-1; a weak D match, TRBD2 (5 bases). V was shortened by 2 bases and J by 0 bases, with 15 bases between the two germline ends. Germline CDR1 reads SGHKS; CDR2 reads YYEKEE (reference sequence). The CDR3 consists of 17 residues. The CDR3 reads CASSFASGGSSYNEQFF. As DNA, the CDR3 is TGTGCCAGCAGCTTTGCGAGCGGAGGAAGCTCCTACAATGAGCAGTTCTTC.

The chain combines TRBV25-1 with TRBJ1-1; D not resolved. Germline-derived CDR1 and CDR2 are MGHDK and SYGVNS. V lost 5 bases and J 3 bases, leaving 10 bases between the germline ends. This CDR3 region has 13 residues. The CDR3 loop reads CASSRRQDTEAFF. DNA for the CDR3: TGTGCCAGCAGTCGGAGGCAGGACACTGAAGCTTTCTTT.

The chain uses TRBV6-5 and TRBJ1-2, with TRBD1 matching 9 bases. J was trimmed by 5 bases and V by 5 bases; bases with no gene match: 9. The CDR3 length is 15 residues. Germline V gives CDR1 MNHEY, CDR2 SVGAGI. This CDR3 is CASSQNRGPYYGYTF. DNA of the CDR3: TGTGCCAGCAGTCAAAACAGGGGGCCCTATTATGGCTACACCTTC.

This clone was found once. V usage is TRBV6-5 and J usage is TRBJ2-7, with D perhaps matching TRBD1 (6 bases). Between the trimmed V and J ends, which lost 5 bases and 5 bases, there was a span of 10 bases. In germline, CDR1 is MNHEY, CDR2 SVGAGI. CDR3 length: 12 residues. CDR3 loop: CASSLQGDEQYF. The CDR3 DNA reads TGTGCCAGCAGTCTACAGGGCGACGAGCAGTACTTC.

CDR3 in DNA: TGTGCCAGCAGCCAAGATAGGGAGTATGGCTACACCTTC. Protein sequence: CASSQDREYGYTF. V gene TRBV3-1 (or the pseudogene TRBV3-2) combines with J gene TRBJ1-2; D is uncertain. This CDR3 region has 13 residues. Trimming stripped 0 bases from V and 5 bases from J, with 7 bases between. CDR1 is LGHDT and CDR2 is YNNKEL in the germline V gene (reference sequence).

The chain couples TRBV19 to TRBJ2-7, with 13 bases aligning to TRBD2. The germline gives CDR1 LNHDA, CDR2 SQIVND (reference sequence). The CDR3 contains 15 residues. Losses at the gene ends were 5 bases for V and 7 bases for J; bases not matched to a gene: 8. The CDR3 DNA reads TGTGCCAGTAGTTCCGGACTAGCGGGAGCCTCTGAGCAGTACTTC. It specifies CASSSGLAGASEQYF.

This chain uses TRBV6-5 with TRBJ2-3, with 8 bases that match TRBD2. Germline trimming cut 3 bases from V and 3 bases from J; bases unmatched to any gene: 5. CDR3 length: 15 amino acids. The V gene's germline CDR1 is MNHEY and CDR2 SVGAGI. The DNA for the CDR3 is TGTGCCAGCAGTTATAGGGGACTAGGGACAGATACGCAGTATTTT. It is translated as CASSYRGLGTDTQYF.

This chain connects TRBV7-2 to TRBJ2-7; D is ambiguous. The CDR3 has 13 residues. The V end lost 1 base, the J end lost 2 bases, and 6 bases lay between the germline ends. Germline CDR1 is SGHTA and CDR2 is FQGNSA. This CDR3 reads CASSLVPAYEQYF. In DNA, the CDR3 is TGTGCCAGCAGCTTAGTACCGGCCTACGAGCAGTACTTC.

The chain combines TRBV5-1 with TRBJ1-4; D might be TRBD1 (5 bases). V dropped 0 bases and J dropped 7 bases, with 10 bases sitting between them. Germline V CDR1 and CDR2: SGHRS, YFSETQ. The CDR3 has 14 residues. The CDR3: CASSLVQGGEKLFF. The CDR3 nucleotides are TGCGCCAGCAGCTTGGTGCAGGGCGGTGAAAAACTGTTTTTT.

This clone was observed a single time. This chain uses TRBV12-3 or TRBV12-4 with TRBJ2-7; D is ambiguous. V lost 3 bases and J lost 6, with 9 bases in between. CDR3 length: 12 amino acids. The CDR3 nucleotides are TGTGCCAGCAGTTTCGGAGTTTCCGAGCAGTACTTC. Amino acid sequence: CASSFGVSEQYF.

The genes are TRBV19 and TRBJ1-5, with a weak D call TRBD1 (5 bases). This CDR3 is built from 16 residues. Germline loops: CDR1 LNHDA, CDR2 SQIVND (reference sequence). Trimming shortened V by 7 bases and J by 0 bases, and 16 bases separated the two germline ends. CDR3 loop: CASTKRTLHSNQPQHF. CDR3 nucleotide sequence: TGTGCCAGTACCAAAAGGACACTTCATAGCAATCAGCCCCAGCATTTT. The full variable domain, with the rest looked up from reference TRBV19 and TRBJ1-5, is DGGITQSPKYLFRKEGQNVTLSCEQNLNHDAMYWYRQDPGQGLRLIYYSQIVNDFQKGDIAEGYSVSREKKESFPLTVTSAQKNPTAFYLCASTKRTLHSNQPQHFGDGTRLSIL.

This chain joins TRBV6-6 and TRBJ1-3; D uncertain. Looked up from germline, CDR1 is MNHNY and CDR2 is SVGAGI (reference sequence). V was pared by 6 bases and J by 0 bases, with 6 bases between. The CDR3 consists of 13 residues. The DNA for the CDR3 is TGTGCCAGCAGACGGGACTCTGGAAACACCATATATTTT. Amino acid sequence: CASRRDSGNTIYF.

The J gene is TRBJ2-7, the V gene TRBV18, with TRBD1 matching over 8 bases. The CDR3 loop spans 14 amino acids. V lost 3 bases to trimming and J lost 4 bases; unmatched junction nucleotides: 5. The germline V gene encodes CDR1 KGHSH and CDR2 LQKENI. The CDR3 coding sequence is TGTGCCAGCTCACCCAGGGGGCGTTTTTACGAGCAGTACTTC. Protein: CASSPRGRFYEQYF. The full variable domain, with the rest looked up from reference TRBV18 and TRBJ2-7, is NAGVMQNPRHLVRRRGQEARLRCSPMKGHSHVYWYRQLPEEGLKFMVYLQKENIIDESGMPKERFSAEFPKEGPSILRIQQVVRGDSAAYFCASSPRGRFYEQYFGPGTRLTVT.

The CDR3 sequence is CASSLNGRGGNTIYF. The CDR3 nucleotides are TGCGCCAGCAGTCTGAATGGGAGGGGTGGAAACACCATATATTTT. The chain combines TRBV5-1 with TRBJ1-3, with D tentatively TRBD1 (5 bases). Germline V gene sequence: CDR1 SGHRS, CDR2 YFSETQ. Deletions cut 5 bases from V and 3 bases from J, with 15 bases between. The CDR3 runs 15 residues.

This chain uses TRBV7-9 with TRBJ1-1; TRBD1 matches at 8 bases. V lost 5 bases and J lost 10; bases outside the gene matches: 12. Germline loops: CDR1 SEHNR, CDR2 FQNEAQ (reference sequence). The CDR3 loop spans 14 amino acids. The CDR3 loop is CASSRAPGQAGAFF. The CDR3 nucleotides read TGTGCCAGCAGCCGAGCCCCGGGACAGGCGGGAGCTTTCTTT. The full variable domain, its missing parts supplied by reference TRBV7-9 and TRBJ1-1, is DTGVSQNPRHKITKRGQNVTFRCDPISEHNRLYWYRQTLGQGPEFLTYFQNEAQLEKSRLLSDRFSAERPKGSFSTLEIQRTEQGDSAMYLCASSRAPGQAGAFFGQGTRLTVV.

This clone appeared a few times. This CDR3 reads CASKRQAYGANVLTF. The CDR3 nucleotides are TGTGCCAGTAAAAGACAGGCTTATGGGGCCAACGTCCTGACTTTC. The V call is TRBV19, the J call TRBJ2-6, with a tentative D call TRBD1 (6 bases). CDR3 size: 15 residues. Germline CDR1 and CDR2: LNHDA and SQIVND (reference sequence). V lost 7 bases and J 3 bases, leaving 13 bases between the germline ends.

The rearrangement joins TRBV7-7 to TRBJ1-5; TRBD1 is a possible D gene (5 bases). The germline CDR1 and CDR2 sequences are SSHAT and FNYEAQ (reference sequence). CDR3 length equals 15 residues. V lost 2 bases and J 3 bases, leaving 11 bases between the germline ends. This CDR3 is CASSLRQTDNQPQHF. The DNA for the CDR3 is TGTGCCAGCAGCTTAAGGCAGACAGACAATCAGCCCCAGCATTTT.

The chain recombines TRBV27 with TRBJ2-7; 7 positions match TRBD2. CDR3 length: 14 residues. V dropped 3 bases and J dropped 0; count of bases not matched to a gene: 2. From germline, CDR1 is MNHEY and CDR2 SMNVEV (reference sequence). DNA for the CDR3: TGTGCCAGCAGTTTTAGCGGGCGCTCCTACGAGCAGTACTTC. Translation gives CASSFSGRSYEQYF.

This clone occurred a few times. The chain couples TRBV20-1 to TRBJ1-2, with unresolved D. CDR3 length: 11 residues. Germline CDR1 DFQATT, CDR2 SNEGSKA (reference sequence). V was trimmed by 3 bases and J by 6 bases, leaving 8 bases between them. CDR3 coding DNA: TGCAGTGCTAGTAGGAGGGATGGCTACACCTTC. Amino acid sequence: CSASRRDGYTF.

This chain links TRBV30 with TRBJ1-2; D is undetermined. The CDR3 loop spans 14 amino acids. Germline CDR1 GTSNPN, CDR2 SVGIG (reference sequence). The V gene lost 4 bases and the J gene lost 4 bases, with 16 bases spanning the gap. CDR3 residues: CAWMTQAGSYGYTF. As DNA, the CDR3 is TGTGCCTGGATGACCCAGGCGGGGAGCTATGGCTACACCTTC.

This clone has just a few counts. The rearrangement links TRBV21-1 to TRBJ1-4; the tabulated D call, TRBD1, remains unverified against the DNA. TRBV21-1 is classified as a pseudogene. This CDR3 has 14 residues. For the CDR3, the DNA is TGTGCCAGCAGCCACCGGGACAGAGCAGAAAAACTGTTTTTT. It yields the protein CASSHRDRAEKLFF.

This sequence joins TRBV7-9 and TRBJ2-1, with D tentatively TRBD2 (5 bases). The germline V and J ends were trimmed by 4 bases and 8 bases, with 12 bases remaining between them. The CDR3 runs to 13 residues. Germline lookup yields CDR1 SEHNR and CDR2 FQNEAQ (reference sequence). The CDR3 sequence is CASSSSDWDEQFF. In nucleotides, the CDR3 is TGTGCCAGCAGCTCCTCGGACTGGGATGAGCAGTTCTTC.